Presented here are 12 T cell receptor beta chains from one specimen sequenced in a study of a mutant IDH1 vaccine in newly diagnosed glioma (dated by TCRdb to the early 2020s). The method was the immunoSEQ multiplex PCR assay. The table comes from immuneACCESS by way of TCRdb, which keeps in-frame sequences with V and J called. Part of the clones is missing from these tables; in studies checked, under half for an unresolved V gene and the rest for unknown reasons. For this sample the table gives 30,000 to 40,000 clones, of which just under 80% were detected only once. The top ten constitute less than 9.5% of the sample. This specimen's time point label, per the study, means: baseline, week 1 (first vaccination visit). The treatment or condition label here, explained by the study, means: pre-vaccination baseline after standard-of-care therapy. The starting material was PBMCs, obtained from a glioma patient treated with radiotherapy, temozolomide or both. The receptors here all came from a man aged 40-55 years with glioma. Some clones in this sample may be carry-over from other donors' samples.

The rearrangement uses TRBV29-1 and TRBJ2-3; D could derive from TRBD1 or TRBD2 (5 bases each). Trimming took 6 bases from V and 4 from J, leaving 14 bases between them. The CDR3 sequence is 13 residues long. Germline values: CDR1 SQVTM, CDR2 ANQGSEA. The chain's CDR3 is CSVDYGASDTQYF. The CDR3 nucleotides read TGCAGCGTCGACTACGGGGCATCAGATACGCAGTATTTT.

The chain links TRBV5-5 to TRBJ2-3, with 8 nucleotides matching TRBD2. The CDR3 runs 15 residues. J gave up 4 bases and V 0 bases, and 4 bases lay outside the gene matches. CDR1 and CDR2 (germline): SGHKS, YYEKEE (reference sequence). The CDR3 is CASSLVGLAADTQYF. Written as DNA, the CDR3 is TGTGCCAGCAGCTTGGTAGGACTAGCCGCAGATACGCAGTATTTT.

The chain links TRBV30 to TRBJ1-1, with a tentative D call TRBD1 (5 bases). This CDR3 comprises 12 residues. Germline V CDR1 and CDR2: GTSNPN, SVGIG (reference sequence). V lost 3 bases and J lost 6, with 11 bases in between. The CDR3 nucleotides read TGTGCCTGGAGGGAAGGGGCCCCTGAAGCTTTCTTT. Translation gives CAWREGAPEAFF.

CDR3 amino acids: CAWSSLGDDTEAFF. DNA of the CDR3: TGTGCCTGGAGTAGCCTGGGGGACGACACTGAAGCTTTCTTT. V gene TRBV30 combines with J gene TRBJ1-1, with a possible D match to TRBD1 (5 bases). CDR1 is GTSNPN, CDR2 SVGIG, per germline (reference sequence). Trimming stripped 2 bases from V and 3 bases from J, with 13 bases between. This CDR3 comprises 14 residues.

The V call is TRBV5-1, the J call TRBJ2-7, with D perhaps matching TRBD1 (6 bases). The germline V and J ends were trimmed by 5 bases and 2 bases, with 14 bases remaining between them. Germline loops: CDR1 SGHRS, CDR2 YFSETQ. CDR3 length: 14 amino acids. The CDR3 loop reads CASRPHGQTYEQYF. DNA for the CDR3: TGCGCCAGCAGACCACACGGACAGACCTACGAGCAGTACTTC.

The J gene is TRBJ2-5, the V gene TRBV7-2, with 11 bases lining up with TRBD2. This CDR3 is 16 amino acids long. Germline V gene data show CDR1 as SGHTA and CDR2 as FQGNSA. V shed 1 base and J 7 bases; nucleotides not matched to a gene: 8. CDR3 nucleotide sequence: TGTGCCAGCAGCTTAGTGTTAGCGGGGGGGCGGGGGACCCAGTACTTC. Translating it yields CASSLVLAGGRGTQYF.

The chain carries TRBV7-2 and TRBJ2-3; 10 positions agree with TRBD1. The CDR3 contains 17 residues. V trimming: 0 bases; J trimming: 6 bases; junction bases outside the gene matches: 9. Germline V gene sequence: CDR1 SGHTA, CDR2 FQGNSA. In DNA form, the CDR3 reads TGTGCCAGCAGCTTAGCGCCAGGGACAGGGGCGGCCGATACGCAGTATTTT. Translated: CASSLAPGTGAADTQYF.

The chain uses TRBV30 and TRBJ1-2, with D possibly TRBD1 on 5 matching bases. V gave up 4 bases and J gave up 6 bases, with 18 bases separating them. Looked up from germline, CDR1 is GTSNPN and CDR2 is SVGIG (reference sequence). The CDR3 is 14 amino acids. The CDR3 sequence is CAWTRGAGSDGYTF. In nucleotides, the CDR3 is TGTGCCTGGACCCGCGGGGCAGGGAGCGATGGCTACACCTTC. Complete variable domain (other parts from reference TRBV30 and TRBJ1-2): SQTIHQWPATLVQPVGSPLSLECTVEGTSNPNLYWYRQAAGRGLQLLFYSVGIGQISSEVPQNLSASRPQDRQFILSSKKLLLSDSGFYLCAWTRGAGSDGYTFGSGTRLTVV.

This clone was seen only a few times. The chain carries TRBV15 and TRBJ1-3; D unresolved. The CDR3 extends over 16 amino acids. CDR1 is LNHNV and CDR2 is YYDKDF in the germline V gene (reference sequence). Trimming took off 1 base at V and 0 bases at J, with 10 bases between the two ends. The CDR3 DNA reads as TGTGCCACCAGCAGAGGTCCGAGCCTCTCTGGAAACACCATATATTTT. Translation: CATSRGPSLSGNTIYF.

This chain uses TRBV6-1 with TRBJ1-4; D gene ambiguous. This CDR3 is 14 amino acids long. V was cut by 7 bases and J by 3 bases, with 12 bases left in between. Germline CDR1 reads MNHNS; CDR2 reads SASEGT. In DNA, the CDR3 is TGTGCCAGCAACGTCCAGCAGGCTAATGAAAAACTGTTTTTT. Protein sequence: CASNVQQANEKLFF.

The rearrangement joins TRBV4-2 to TRBJ2-7; D is tentatively TRBD1 or TRBD2 (5 bases each). Trimming removed 6 bases at V and 5 bases at J, with 20 bases between. CDR1 LGHNA and CDR2 YNFKEQ come from the germline V gene. The CDR3 extends over 15 amino acids. CDR3 sequence (DNA): TGTGCCAGCAGTCGGGACCCTGGAAGAAGGGACGAGCAGTACTTC. Encoded protein: CASSRDPGRRDEQYF.

Only one count was recorded for this clone. The CDR3 loop is CASNGETPGSPNSPLHF. CDR3 DNA sequence: TGTGCCAGCAACGGGGAAACCCCAGGATCACCGAATTCACCCCTCCACTTT. This sequence joins TRBV5-4 and TRBJ1-6; no clear D. CDR1 and CDR2 from the germline V gene are SGHNT and YYREEE (reference sequence). Trimming cost V 6 bases and J 7 bases, with 23 bases left between them. The CDR3 consists of 17 residues.